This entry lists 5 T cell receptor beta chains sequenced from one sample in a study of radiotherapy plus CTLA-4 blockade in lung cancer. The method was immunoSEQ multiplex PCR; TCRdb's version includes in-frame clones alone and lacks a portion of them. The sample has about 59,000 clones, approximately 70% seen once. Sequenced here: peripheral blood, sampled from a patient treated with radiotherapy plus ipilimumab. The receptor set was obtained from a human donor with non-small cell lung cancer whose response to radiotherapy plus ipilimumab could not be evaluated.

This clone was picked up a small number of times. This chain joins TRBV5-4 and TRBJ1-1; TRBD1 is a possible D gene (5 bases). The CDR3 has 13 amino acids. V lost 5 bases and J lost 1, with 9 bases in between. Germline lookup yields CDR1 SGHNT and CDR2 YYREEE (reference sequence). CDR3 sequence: CASSRQRNTEAFF. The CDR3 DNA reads TGTGCCAGCAGTAGACAGCGGAACACTGAAGCTTTCTTT.

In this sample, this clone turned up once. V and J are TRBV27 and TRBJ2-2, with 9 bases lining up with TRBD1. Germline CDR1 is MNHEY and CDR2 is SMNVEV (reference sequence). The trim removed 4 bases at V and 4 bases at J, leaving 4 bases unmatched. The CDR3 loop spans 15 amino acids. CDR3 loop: CASSSGTGITGELFF. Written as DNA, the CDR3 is TGTGCCAGCAGTTCCGGGACAGGGATCACCGGGGAGCTGTTTTTT.

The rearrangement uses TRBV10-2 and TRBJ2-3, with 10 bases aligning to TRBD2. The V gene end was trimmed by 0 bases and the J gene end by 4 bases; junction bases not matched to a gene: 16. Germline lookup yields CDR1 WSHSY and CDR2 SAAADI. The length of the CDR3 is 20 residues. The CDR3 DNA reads TGCGCCAGCAGTGAGTCGGGACTAGCGCCAATTTGGGGGGGGGCAGATACGCAGTATTTT. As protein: CASSESGLAPIWGGADTQYF.

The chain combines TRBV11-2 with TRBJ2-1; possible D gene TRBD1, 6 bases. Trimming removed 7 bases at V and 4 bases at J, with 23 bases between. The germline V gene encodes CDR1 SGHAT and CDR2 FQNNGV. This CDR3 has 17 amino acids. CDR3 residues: CASTWTDTSPRYNEQFF. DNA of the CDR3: TGTGCCAGCACCTGGACAGATACCAGTCCCAGGTACAATGAGCAGTTCTTC. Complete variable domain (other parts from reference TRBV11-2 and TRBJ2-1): EAGVAQSPRYKIIEKRQSVAFWCNPISGHATLYWYQQILGQGPKLLIQFQNNGVVDDSQLPKDRFSAERLKGVDSTLKIQPAKLEDSAVYLCASTWTDTSPRYNEQFFGPGTRLTVL.

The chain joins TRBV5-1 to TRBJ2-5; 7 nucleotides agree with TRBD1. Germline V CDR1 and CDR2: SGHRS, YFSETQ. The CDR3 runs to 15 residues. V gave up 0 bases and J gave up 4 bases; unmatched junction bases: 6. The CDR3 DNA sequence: TGCGCCAGCAGCTTGGGGACAGGTCGAGGAGAGACCCAGTACTTC. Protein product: CASSLGTGRGETQYF.